The entry that follows covers one T cell receptor (beta chain) sequence. Its antigen is not identified. The germline V gene has CDR1 LGHNA and CDR2 YSLEER. The CDR3 loop spans 17 amino acids. V trimming: 2 bases; J trimming: 1 base; junction bases outside the gene matches: 9. Here immunoSEQ multiplex PCR was the method, and the copy in TCRdb shows in-frame clones only, minus some. The table has approximately 28,000 clones, roughly 70% seen once; the top ten hold roughly 14%. The sample is drawn from a study of OX40 agonist ivuxolimab in advanced cancers. Study-wide results and limits: Clonal expansion was among the lowest in partial responders at 0.1-3.0 mg/kg, especially CD8+.

The sequences come from CD4+ or CD8+ T cells sorted from blood, collected in a trial of the OX40 agonist ivuxolimab. The TCR was taken from an adult with an advanced solid tumor such as melanoma, head and neck, liver or kidney cancer. The chain combines TRBV4-3 with TRBJ1-1; 8 nucleotides match TRBD1. CDR3 region: CASSQFIQGATNTEAFF. CDR3 DNA: TGCGCCAGCAGCCAATTTATTCAGGGGGCTACGAACACTGAAGCTTTCTTT.